The 7 T cell receptor beta chains listed next were all sequenced from one sample in a study of shared clonotypes between healthy human individuals. Sequenced by immunoSEQ multiplex PCR; TCRdb stores in-frame clones only, minus some. This repertoire shows under 2.5 million clones, 85% to 95% found once; its top ten account for 0.3% to 0.4%. Sequences were obtained from naive CD4+ T cells from PBMCs. Specified subset: CD45RA+ positively selected. The receptors were gathered from a man aged 18 to 35 in good health. Some clones in this sample may be carry-over from other donors' samples.

The gene calls are TRBV27 and TRBJ1-5; D is unresolved. The CDR3 totals 15 residues. The V gene lost 2 bases and the J gene lost 5 bases, with 13 bases spanning the gap. Germline CDR1 is MNHEY and CDR2 is SMNVEV (reference sequence). The CDR3, as DNA: TGTGCCAGCAGTTTACAGGCAATCGAGGATCAGCCCCAGCATTTT. This sequence encodes CASSLQAIEDQPQHF.

The CDR3 sequence: CASSLTRDQETQYF. CDR3 nucleotides: TGCGCCAGCAGCTTGACGAGGGATCAAGAGACCCAGTACTTC. The chain joins TRBV5-1 to TRBJ2-5, with a possible D match to TRBD2 (5 bases). The CDR3 spans 14 residues. The germline V gene encodes CDR1 SGHRS and CDR2 YFSETQ. V dropped 1 base and J dropped 2 bases, with 9 bases sitting between them.

This sequence joins TRBV5-4 and TRBJ1-1; TRBD1 agrees at 7 bases. Germline values: CDR1 SGHNT, CDR2 YYREEE (reference sequence). CDR3 length: 13 amino acids. V trimming: 0 bases; J trimming: 7 bases; junction bases outside the gene matches: 3. CDR3 in amino acids: CASSLVPGGEAFF. Here the CDR3 DNA reads TGTGCCAGCAGCTTGGTGCCAGGGGGTGAAGCTTTCTTT.

The chain recombines TRBV25-1 with TRBJ2-1, with D perhaps TRBD1 (5 bases). Deletions cut 1 base from V and 7 bases from J, with 11 bases between. Looked up from germline, CDR1 is MGHDK and CDR2 is SYGVNS. There are 14 residues in the CDR3. The CDR3 nucleotides read TGTGCCAGCAGTGAATGGCAGGGAAGGAATGAGCAGTTCTTC. Residues: CASSEWQGRNEQFF.

The rearrangement uses TRBV1 and TRBJ1-2. TRBV1 is a known pseudogene. The CDR3 has 14 amino acids. DNA of the CDR3: TGCACCAGCAGCCAAACAGGGAGGAATCATGGCTACACCTTC. Translating it yields CTSSQTGRNHGYTF.

This clone was counted a single time. The chain carries TRBV5-1 and TRBJ1-1; unclear D gene. The V end was cut by 5 bases, the J end by 1 base, with 9 bases between. CDR1 and CDR2 (germline): SGHRS, YFSETQ. The length of the CDR3 is 13 residues. This CDR3 is CASRRLENTEAFF. The DNA for the CDR3 is TGCGCCAGCAGGAGATTGGAGAACACTGAAGCTTTCTTT.

The J gene is TRBJ2-7, the V gene TRBV5-4; possible D gene TRBD1, 8 bases. Deletions cut 3 bases from V and 6 bases from J, with 22 bases between. Germline V lookup: CDR1 SGHNT, CDR2 YYREEE (reference sequence). The CDR3 sequence is 16 residues long. The CDR3 DNA follows: TGTGCCAGCAGCTACTCAGGGGGGGACAGGCCCCGCGAGCAGTACTTC. As protein: CASSYSGGDRPREQYF.